This T cell receptor (beta chain) originates from a study of T cell responses to AZD1222 COVID-19 vaccine. The CDR3 sequence is 16 residues long. Trimming pared 5 bases from V and 6 bases from J, leaving 23 bases between. Looked up from germline, CDR1 is GTSNPN and CDR2 is SVGIG (reference sequence). Some clones are missing from TCRdb's copy, which holds only in-frame ones; the method was immunoSEQ multiplex PCR. The sample records about 84,000 clones, about 90% being singletons. V usage is TRBV30 and J usage is TRBJ1-5; perhaps TRBD1 as D (5 bases). This material consisted of peripheral blood, taken on day 0 of AZD1222 vaccination. The source is an adult in good health. The CDR3 nucleotides read TGTGCCTGGCCCCCCTACACAAAGGGTGGGGGTCAGCCCCAGCATTTT. Translated, it gives CAWPPYTKGGGQPQHF.